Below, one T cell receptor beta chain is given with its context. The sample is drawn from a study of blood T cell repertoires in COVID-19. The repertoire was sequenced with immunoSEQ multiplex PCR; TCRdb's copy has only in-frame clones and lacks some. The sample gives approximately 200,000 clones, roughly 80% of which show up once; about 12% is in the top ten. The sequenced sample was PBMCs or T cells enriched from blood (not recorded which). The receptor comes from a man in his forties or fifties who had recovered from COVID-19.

The CDR3 loop is CASSFTTSGRDTGELFF. The CDR3 DNA is TGTGCCAGCAGTTTCACAACTAGCGGGAGAGACACCGGGGAGCTGTTTTTT. The rearrangement links TRBV27 to TRBJ2-2; 11 bases are shared with TRBD2. CDR1 is MNHEY and CDR2 is SMNVEV in the germline V gene (reference sequence). With V trimmed by 3 bases and J by 3 bases, 6 bases remained unmatched. This CDR3 is built from 17 residues.